This passage covers 10 T cell receptor beta chains from one sample sequenced in a study of Graves' ophthalmopathy and Graves' hyperthyroidism (dated by TCRdb to about 2018). TCRdb records Illumina HiSeq 2000 as the sequencer. For repertoire sequencing, TCR beta CDR3 regions were amplified from RNA transcripts. The first round of RT-PCR was done with HTBI primers and the Qiagen OneStep RT-PCR kit, and was followed by a second round of multiplex PCR, then size selection and purification. Through fastp at Q25 and MiXCR, TCRdb rebuilt clones from the public reads, retaining in-frame beta chains. Each entry merges the rows of one CDR3 protein and shows their most common DNA and genes. The table for this sample lists around 400,000 distinct CDR3 sequences; around 18% of them were counted only once. The leading ten clones occupy around 1.6% of the sample. Sequencing input: peripheral blood. The receptors originated from a woman between 18 and 29 years old with Graves' ophthalmopathy. Donor details come from another sample of the same person, matched by shared clones.

This clonotype was recorded many times. The rearrangement joins TRBV6-1 to TRBJ1-2, with unresolved D. Trimming took 1 base from V and 5 from J, leaving 26 bases between them. The CDR3 contains 19 residues. Germline V lookup: CDR1 MNHNS, CDR2 SASEGT. CDR3 amino acids: CASSEGSTWGERSRYGYTF. For the CDR3, the DNA is TGTGCCAGCAGTGAAGGGTCTACTTGGGGTGAACGTTCTAGATATGGCTACACCTTC.

The sample holds many counts of this clonotype. The junction departs from the called germline gene at one end, perhaps through a read error. V is TRBV15 and J is TRBJ1-1, with 8 nucleotides matching TRBD1. Germline assignment: CDR1 LNHNV and CDR2 YYDKDF (reference sequence). The CDR3 contains 13 residues. The CDR3 spells CVTSLDRVTEAFF. The CDR3, as DNA: TGTGTCACCAGCTTGGACAGGGTGACTGAAGCTTTCTTT.

The sample holds many counts of this clonotype. One base away lies a much larger clone, so this may be a sequencing read error. This rearrangement joins TRBV28 to TRBJ1-1; D call uncertain. The CDR3 is 15 residues long. Germline V gene data show CDR1 as MDHEN and CDR2 as SYDVKM. CDR3 region: CASSLYHRGNTKAFF. CDR3 bases: TGTGCCAGCAGTTTATATCACAGAGGGAACACTAAAGCTTTCTTT.

This clonotype has a count of ten or more. V gene TRBV7-2 combines with J gene TRBJ2-5, with a possible D match to TRBD2 (6 bases). Trimming took off 2 bases at V and 4 bases at J, with 20 bases between the two ends. Germline values: CDR1 SGHTA, CDR2 FQGNSA. CDR3 length: 17 amino acids. The DNA for the CDR3 is TGTGCCAGCAGCTTAATGTTTGGAGGGCCGGTGGGAGAGACCCAGTACTTC. Translation gives CASSLMFGGPVGETQYF.

This clonotype was seen at least ten times. The rearrangement uses TRBV20-1 and TRBJ2-2; D remains unclear. CDR3 length: 13 residues. Between the trimmed V and J ends, which lost 6 bases and 4 bases, there was a span of 12 bases. Germline lookup yields CDR1 DFQATT and CDR2 SNEGSKA (reference sequence). The CDR3 DNA reads TGCAGTGCCGCCATGCGCATCACCGGGGAGCTGTTTTTT. Residues: CSAAMRITGELFF.

This clonotype appeared a single time. The chain couples TRBV28 to TRBJ1-2, with a tentative D call TRBD1 (5 bases). Germline values: CDR1 MDHEN, CDR2 SYDVKM. CDR3 size: 14 residues. V was cut by 3 bases and J by 8 bases, with 16 bases left in between. CDR3 DNA: TGTGCCAGCAGTTTGTATATTTTGACAGTGGGCTACACCTTC. It encodes CASSLYILTVGYTF.

The V gene is TRBV12-5, the J gene TRBJ2-5; D unclear. Trimming pared 1 base from V and 5 bases from J, leaving 8 bases between. CDR3 length equals 13 residues. Germline CDR1 LGHNT, CDR2 FRNRAP. CDR3 sequence (DNA): TGTGCTAGTGGTTTGGAAGCCGGGGAGACCCAGTACTTC. Its protein product is CASGLEAGETQYF.

This clonotype showed up many times. The gene calls are TRBV2 and TRBJ2-5; 10 nucleotides match TRBD1. The ends lost 1 base at V and 4 bases at J; junction bases unmatched: 9. The germline V gene has CDR1 SNHLY and CDR2 FYNNEI. CDR3 size: 17 residues. For the CDR3, the DNA is TGTGCCAGCAGTGAAGGCCTAGGGACAGGGGAAGGAGAGACCCAGTACTTC. Its protein product is CASSEGLGTGEGETQYF.

This clonotype was seen repeatedly, ten times or more. V gene TRBV15 combines with J gene TRBJ1-5; TRBD1 is a possible D gene (5 bases). CDR1 LNHNV and CDR2 YYDKDF come from the germline V gene (reference sequence). The V end was cut by 0 bases, the J end by 0 bases, with 12 bases between. The CDR3 covers 17 residues. CDR3 sequence: CATSRDPWGDSNQPQHF. CDR3 nucleotide sequence: TGTGCCACCAGCAGAGATCCTTGGGGGGATAGCAATCAGCCCCAGCATTTT.

In its sample, this clonotype was seen many times. The V gene is TRBV9, the J gene TRBJ1-1; 7 bases are shared with TRBD1. The V gene's germline CDR1 is SGDLS and CDR2 YYNGEE. The CDR3 sequence is 12 residues long. Unmatched junction bases numbered 1, after V lost 2 bases and J lost 6 bases. In DNA, the CDR3 is TGTGCCAGCAGCGTTACAGGGGCTGAAGCTTTCTTT. Its protein product is CASSVTGAEAFF.